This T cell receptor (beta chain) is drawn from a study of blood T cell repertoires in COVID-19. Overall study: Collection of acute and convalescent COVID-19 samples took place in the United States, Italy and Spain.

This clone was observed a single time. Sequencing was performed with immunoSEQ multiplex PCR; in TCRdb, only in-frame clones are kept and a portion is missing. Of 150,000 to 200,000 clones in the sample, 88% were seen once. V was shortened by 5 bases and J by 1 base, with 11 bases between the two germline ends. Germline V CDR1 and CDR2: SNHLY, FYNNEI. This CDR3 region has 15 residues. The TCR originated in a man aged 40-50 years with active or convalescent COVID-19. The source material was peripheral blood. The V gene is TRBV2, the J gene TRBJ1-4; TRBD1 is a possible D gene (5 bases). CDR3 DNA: TGTGCCAGCAGTCCCACAGGTGGAACTAATGAAAAACTGTTTTTT. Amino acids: CASSPTGGTNEKLFF.